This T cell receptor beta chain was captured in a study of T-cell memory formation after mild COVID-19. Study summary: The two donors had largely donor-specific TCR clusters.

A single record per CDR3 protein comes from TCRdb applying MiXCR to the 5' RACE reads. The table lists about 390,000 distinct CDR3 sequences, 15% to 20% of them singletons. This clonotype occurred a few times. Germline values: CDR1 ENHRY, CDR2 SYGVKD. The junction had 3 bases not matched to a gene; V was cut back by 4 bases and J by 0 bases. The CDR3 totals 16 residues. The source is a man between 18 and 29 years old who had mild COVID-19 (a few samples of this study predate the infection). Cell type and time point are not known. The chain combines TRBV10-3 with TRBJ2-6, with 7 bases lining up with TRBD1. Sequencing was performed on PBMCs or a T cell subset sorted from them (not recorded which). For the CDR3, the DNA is TGTGCCATCAGTGGGGGACAGCCCTCTGGGGCCAACGTCCTGACTTTC. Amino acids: CAISGGQPSGANVLTF.